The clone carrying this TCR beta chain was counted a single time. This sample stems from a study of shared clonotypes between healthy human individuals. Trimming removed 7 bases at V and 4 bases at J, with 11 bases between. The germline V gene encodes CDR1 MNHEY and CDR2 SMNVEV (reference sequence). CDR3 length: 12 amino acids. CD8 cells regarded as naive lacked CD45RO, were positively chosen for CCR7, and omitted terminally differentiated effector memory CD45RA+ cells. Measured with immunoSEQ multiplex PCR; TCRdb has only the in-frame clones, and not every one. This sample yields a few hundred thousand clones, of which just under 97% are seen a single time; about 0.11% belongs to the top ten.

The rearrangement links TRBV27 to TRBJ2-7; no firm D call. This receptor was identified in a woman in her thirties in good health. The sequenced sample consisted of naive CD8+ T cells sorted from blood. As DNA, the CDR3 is TGTGCCAGCAAGGGCGACGGGTACGAGCAGTACTTC. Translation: CASKGDGYEQYF.